These 11 T cell receptor beta chains were sequenced from one sample in a study of cytomegalovirus exposure and HLA in healthy donors. PCR employed 60 Vbeta and 13 Jbeta primers. The repertoire was sequenced with immunoSEQ multiplex PCR; TCRdb's copy has only in-frame clones and lacks some. The table shows approximately 170,000 clones, with approximately 86% occurring only once. The material sequenced was PBMCs. Receptors originate from a male donor in good health and CMV-seronegative.

The J gene is TRBJ2-7, the V gene TRBV27; TRBD2 matches 9 bases. V was pared by 2 bases and J by 4 bases, with 6 bases of the junction left unmatched. Looked up from germline, CDR1 is MNHEY and CDR2 is SMNVEV (reference sequence). This CDR3 has 15 amino acids. CDR3 bases: TGTGCCAGCAGTTTAGAGGCTAGCGGGATTTACGAGCAGTACTTC. Translated: CASSLEASGIYEQYF.

The chain links TRBV28 to TRBJ2-7, with 10 bases that match TRBD1. The CDR3 covers 15 residues. V dropped 3 bases and J dropped 5; count of bases not matched to a gene: 7. Per the germline V gene, CDR1 is MDHEN and CDR2 is SYDVKM. In DNA form, the CDR3 reads TGTGCCAGCAGTTTTGGGACAGGGGCTGGAAACGAGCAGTACTTC. Translated: CASSFGTGAGNEQYF.

The chain joins TRBV27 to TRBJ1-5; D is undetermined. Trimming shortened V by 1 base and J by 5 bases, and 12 bases separated the two germline ends. The CDR3 is made up of 15 amino acids. Germline loops: CDR1 MNHEY, CDR2 SMNVEV (reference sequence). CDR3 residues: CASSLFLGGDQPQHF. The CDR3 region has the DNA TGTGCCAGCAGTTTATTTCTCGGCGGAGATCAGCCCCAGCATTTT.

The V gene is TRBV9, the J gene TRBJ2-5; a weak D match, TRBD2 (5 bases). V lost 4 bases and J lost 4, with 11 bases in between. This CDR3 region has 13 residues. CDR1 and CDR2 (germline): SGDLS, YYNGEE. CDR3 amino acids: CASSPLGVETQYF. The DNA of the CDR3 is TGTGCCAGCAGCCCCCTCGGGGTAGAGACCCAGTACTTC.

This clone was seen just once. The chain is built from TRBV5-6 and TRBJ2-5; weak D call: TRBD1 (6 bases). V lost 2 bases and J lost 3, with 11 bases in between. Germline loops: CDR1 SGHDT, CDR2 YYEEEE. This CDR3 contains 14 residues. The CDR3 spells CASSLPGQKETQYF. CDR3 coding DNA: TGTGCCAGCAGCTTACCCGGACAGAAAGAGACCCAGTACTTC.

The gene calls are TRBV2 and TRBJ2-7; 7 nucleotides agree with TRBD2. The CDR3 consists of 15 residues. With 0 bases clipped from V and 2 bases from J, the junction kept 4 bases outside the gene matches. Germline V lookup: CDR1 SNHLY, CDR2 FYNNEI. The CDR3 loop reads CASSEAGGVPYEQYF. The CDR3 bases are TGTGCCAGCAGTGAAGCGGGGGGGGTACCCTACGAGCAGTACTTC.

The chain combines TRBV6-1 with TRBJ2-5; weak D call: TRBD2 (5 bases). Germline V gene data show CDR1 as MNHNS and CDR2 as SASEGT. Trimming left V 4 bases short and J 11 bases short, with 14 bases between. The CDR3 is made up of 12 amino acids. The CDR3 loop reads CASSATSGEQYF. In nucleotides, the CDR3 is TGTGCCAGCAGTGCCACCTCTGGGGAGCAGTACTTC.

The chain uses TRBV29-1 and TRBJ2-5; 10 bases are a match to TRBD2. The CDR3 spans 15 residues. CDR1 and CDR2 (germline): SQVTM, ANQGSEA. V lost 7 bases, J lost 4 bases, and 12 bases stayed unmatched. In DNA form, the CDR3 reads TGCAGCGCTGATGGGGGGGCTAGCGGGAGAGAGACCCAGTACTTC. Its translation: CSADGGASGRETQYF.

The rearrangement uses TRBV18 and TRBJ2-5, with D tentatively TRBD2 (6 bases). Germline CDR1 and CDR2: KGHSH and LQKENI. V dropped 3 bases and J dropped 5 bases, with 10 bases sitting between them. The CDR3 loop spans 13 amino acids. In nucleotides, the CDR3 is TGTGCCAGCTCACCGGTCAGCGGGGAGACCCAGTACTTC. It translates to CASSPVSGETQYF.

The V call is TRBV6-4, the J call TRBJ2-1; 7 bases line up with TRBD1. Germline lookup yields CDR1 MRHNA and CDR2 SNTAGT. V gave up 2 bases and J gave up 5 bases; unmatched junction bases: 0. The CDR3 contains 13 residues. CDR3 region: CASSDRGHNEQFF. In DNA, the CDR3 is TGTGCCAGCAGTGACAGGGGGCACAATGAGCAGTTCTTC.

The chain combines TRBV9 with TRBJ2-7, with TRBD2 matching 10 bases. Germline CDR1 and CDR2: SGDLS and YYNGEE. The V segment lost 0 bases and the J segment 5 bases; nucleotides outside the gene matches: 8. This CDR3 spans 16 amino acids. CDR3 amino acids: CASSVAGLAGVNEQYF. The CDR3, as DNA: TGTGCCAGCAGCGTAGCGGGTCTAGCGGGGGTGAACGAGCAGTACTTC.